Listed here are 30 T cell receptor beta chains from one sample, sequenced in a study of graft-versus-host responses after intestinal transplantation. The repertoire was sequenced with immunoSEQ multiplex PCR; TCRdb's copy has only in-frame clones and lacks some. The table has 45,000 to 60,000 clones, 92% seen once; the top ten hold around 2.5%. Their antigens are not known. The material was unstimulated CD4+ T cells sorted from spleen or lymph node cells, obtained before transplant. Source of these receptors: a human donor who was the organ donor for an intestinal transplant.

This clone was recorded only once. The V and J genes are TRBV19 and TRBJ1-5; D is perhaps TRBD1 (6 bases). This CDR3 comprises 14 residues. Germline V lookup: CDR1 LNHDA, CDR2 SQIVND (reference sequence). V was shortened by 3 bases and J by 2 bases, with 8 bases between the two germline ends. CDR3 bases: TGTGCCAGTAGTATTTGGACAGGCAATCAGCCCCAGCATTTT. This codes for CASSIWTGNQPQHF.

The chain has TRBV11-3 and TRBJ2-6; D possibly corresponds to TRBD1 (5 bases). Germline values: CDR1 SGHNT, CDR2 YENEEA. This CDR3 is built from 16 residues. V was clipped by 5 bases and J by 11 bases, with 22 bases between them. The CDR3 spells CASSVQTATTLYVLTF. In nucleotides, the CDR3 is TGTGCCAGCAGCGTGCAGACAGCCACCACCCTCTACGTCCTGACTTTC.

Comments on this clone: The junction shows a germline mismatch at one end, possibly a read error. The chain joins TRBV19 to TRBJ2-7, with a weak D call TRBD2 (5 bases). The V gene's germline CDR1 is LNHDA and CDR2 SQIVND (reference sequence). CDR3 length: 14 amino acids. The DNA for the CDR3 is TGTGCCAGCAGGAGGACCGAGAGCTCCTACAAGCAGTACTTC. Its translation is CASRRTESSYKQYF.

This clone was observed once. An end of the junction does not agree with germline; a read error may underlie this. V and J are TRBV5-5 and TRBJ2-5; D is ambiguous. The CDR3 is 13 amino acids. Germline V lookup: CDR1 SGHKS, CDR2 YYEKEE (reference sequence). CDR3 sequence: CASSLLAQETRYF. The DNA for the CDR3 is TGTGCCAGCAGCTTGTTGGCCCAAGAGACCCGGTACTTC.

This sequence joins TRBV4-1 and TRBJ2-2; 15 bases fit TRBD2. Germline CDR1 is MGHRA and CDR2 is YSYEKL. The CDR3 sequence is 18 residues long. V was clipped by 0 bases and J by 4 bases; unmatched bases: 3. CDR3: CASSQDPGLAGGTGELFF. In DNA, the CDR3 is TGCGCCAGCAGCCAAGACCCGGGACTAGCGGGGGGCACCGGGGAGCTGTTTTTT.

The gene calls are TRBV5-1 and TRBJ2-5, with D unclear. The end of the DNA aligns better with TRBJ2-7, so the J call may be wrong. The CDR3 runs 14 residues. Germline CDR1 and CDR2: SGHRS and YFSETQ. The CDR3 nucleotides are TGCGCCAGCAGCTTGGGGTCGGCCCCCTACGAGCAGTACTTC. Encoded protein: CASSLGSAPYEQYF.

The rearrangement links TRBV29-1 to TRBJ2-1; TRBD1 aligns across 9 bases. CDR3 size: 14 residues. After removal of 8 bases from V and 4 bases from J, the junction contained 9 bases not matched to a gene. Germline CDR1 and CDR2: SQVTM and ANQGSEA. CDR3 DNA sequence: TGCAGCTGTACCGGGACAGGGATATACAATGAGCAGTTCTTC. It specifies CSCTGTGIYNEQFF.

CDR3 amino acids: CSPQLAGGPGEQFF. CDR3 DNA: TGCAGCCCCCAACTAGCGGGAGGGCCCGGTGAGCAGTTCTTC. V usage is TRBV29-1 and J usage is TRBJ2-1; 13 bases are a match to TRBD2. The CDR3 length is 14 residues. The ends lost 8 bases at V and 9 bases at J; junction bases unmatched: 10. Germline lookup yields CDR1 SQVTM and CDR2 ANQGSEA.

The CDR3 sequence is CASQSRTGHYNSPLHF. The CDR3 DNA sequence: TGTGCCAGTCAGTCGAGAACGGGACACTATAATTCACCCCTCCACTTT. This sequence joins TRBV28 and TRBJ1-6, with a possible D match to TRBD1 (6 bases). Germline CDR1 MDHEN, CDR2 SYDVKM. This CDR3 has 16 residues. Trimming pared 9 bases from V and 3 bases from J, leaving 18 bases between. Variable domain in full (rest from reference TRBV28 and TRBJ1-6): DVKVTQSSRYLVKRTGEKVFLECVQDMDHENMFWYRQDPGLGLRLIYFSYDVKMKEKGDIPEGYSVSREKKERFSLILESASTNQTSMYLCASQSRTGHYNSPLHFGNGTRLTVT.

This clone was seen once. This chain connects TRBV28 to TRBJ1-2; D is unresolved. CDR3 length: 12 residues. Between the trimmed V and J ends, which lost 6 bases and 0 bases, there was a span of 5 bases. Germline V CDR1 and CDR2: MDHEN, SYDVKM. The CDR3 here is CASRGANYGYTF. For the CDR3, the DNA is TGTGCCAGCAGGGGAGCTAACTATGGCTACACCTTC.

The chain employs TRBV28 and TRBJ1-4; possibly TRBD1 for D (6 bases). The V end lost 6 bases, the J end lost 5 bases, and 13 bases lay between the germline ends. The germline V gene encodes CDR1 MDHEN and CDR2 SYDVKM. The length of the CDR3 is 14 residues. As DNA, the CDR3 is TGTGCCAGCAGACCAACGGGGACAAATGAAAAACTGTTTTTT. As protein: CASRPTGTNEKLFF.

The J gene is TRBJ2-3, the V gene TRBV5-1; TRBD1 agrees at 9 bases. Germline assignment: CDR1 SGHRS and CDR2 YFSETQ. V trimming: 6 bases; J trimming: 5 bases; junction bases outside the gene matches: 10. CDR3 length: 15 residues. CDR3 sequence reads: CASNRQGGQEDTQYF. The CDR3 DNA sequence: TGCGCCAGCAACCGACAGGGGGGACAGGAAGATACGCAGTATTTT.

The genes are TRBV5-8 and TRBJ1-5; no definite D call. The germline V and J ends were trimmed by 5 bases and 4 bases, with 13 bases remaining between them. CDR1 and CDR2 from the germline V gene are SGHTS and YDEGEE. This CDR3 spans 14 amino acids. CDR3 DNA sequence: TGTGCCAGCAGTTGGAGGGATTTAAATCAGCCCCAGCATTTT. Its protein is CASSWRDLNQPQHF.

This CDR3 reads CAWTSGTDTQYF. CDR3 DNA: TGTGCCTGGACTAGCGGGACAGATACGCAGTATTTT. V is TRBV30 and J is TRBJ2-3, with TRBD2 matching 8 bases. This CDR3 comprises 12 residues. The junction had 0 bases not matched to a gene; V was cut back by 4 bases and J by 3 bases. Germline values: CDR1 GTSNPN, CDR2 SVGIG (reference sequence).

For this clone: Compared with germline, one end of the junction differs, possibly owing to a read error. The CDR3 sequence: CSARGPYEQYF. The CDR3 DNA reads as TGCAGTGCCAGAGGACCCTACGAGCAGTACTTC. This rearrangement joins TRBV20-1 to TRBJ2-7; D is ambiguous. The germline V gene has CDR1 DFQATT and CDR2 SNEGSKA (reference sequence). The CDR3 runs to 11 residues.

This clone was counted a single time. This same CDR3 is encoded by further DNA sequences in the sample. The chain has TRBV5-4 and TRBJ2-3; 8 positions agree with TRBD2. Germline CDR1 and CDR2: SGHNT and YYREEE (reference sequence). The CDR3 totals 15 residues. Trimming took 0 bases from V and 4 from J; bases not matched to a gene: 4. CDR3 sequence: CASSLGYGRADTQYF. CDR3 nucleotides: TGTGCCAGCAGCTTGGGGTACGGGAGGGCAGATACGCAGTATTTT. The full variable domain, its missing parts supplied by reference TRBV5-4 and TRBJ2-3, is ETGVTQSPTHLIKTRGQQVTLRCSSQSGHNTVSWYQQALGQGPQFIFQYYREEENGRGNFPPRFSGLQFPNYSSELNVNALELDDSALYLCASSLGYGRADTQYFGPGTRLTVL.

The chain combines TRBV12-5 with TRBJ2-1; D may correspond to TRBD1 or TRBD2 (5 bases each). V was shortened by 1 base and J by 3 bases, with 7 bases between the two germline ends. CDR1 is LGHNT, CDR2 FRNRAP, per germline. This CDR3 spans 14 amino acids. The CDR3 sequence: CASGLGGFYNEQFF. The CDR3 bases are TGTGCTAGTGGTTTGGGGGGGTTCTACAATGAGCAGTTCTTC.

The chain carries TRBV15 and TRBJ2-1; possibly TRBD2 for D (6 bases). This CDR3 is built from 17 residues. With 0 bases removed from V and 0 bases from J, the gap between germline ends came to 12 bases. The germline gives CDR1 LNHNV, CDR2 YYDKDF (reference sequence). CDR3 sequence (DNA): TGTGCCACCAGCAGAGATAGCGGACCCAGCTCCTACAATGAGCAGTTCTTC. Translated: CATSRDSGPSSYNEQFF.

J is TRBJ2-7 and V is TRBV7-8; D gene unclear. Trimming left V 1 base short and J 6 bases short, with 10 bases between. The CDR3 has 13 residues. Germline values: CDR1 SGHVS, CDR2 FQNEAQ. CDR3 sequence: CASSLDTEPEQYF. For the CDR3, the DNA is TGTGCCAGCAGCTTAGATACTGAACCCGAGCAGTACTTC.

The chain employs TRBV7-3 and TRBJ2-1; 7 bases line up with TRBD1. CDR1 and CDR2 from the germline V gene are SGHTA and FQGTGA. V shed 4 bases and J 10 bases; nucleotides not matched to a gene: 4. The CDR3 is 12 amino acids. The CDR3 DNA sequence: TGTGCCAGCAGCTACCAACAGGGGGAGCAGTTCTTC. It yields the protein CASSYQQGEQFF.

This chain joins TRBV5-4 and TRBJ2-5; no firm D call. Germline V gives CDR1 SGHNT, CDR2 YYREEE (reference sequence). Between the trimmed V and J ends, which lost 0 bases and 3 bases, there was a span of 15 bases. The CDR3 extends over 16 amino acids. The CDR3 nucleotides read TGTGCCAGCAGCTTGGGTGATTTAGGGTCCAAAGAGACCCAGTACTTC. Translation gives CASSLGDLGSKETQYF. The full variable domain, completed using reference TRBV5-4 and TRBJ2-5, is ETGVTQSPTHLIKTRGQQVTLRCSSQSGHNTVSWYQQALGQGPQFIFQYYREEENGRGNFPPRFSGLQFPNYSSELNVNALELDDSALYLCASSLGDLGSKETQYFGPGTRLLVL.

With regard to this clone: Other DNA sequences in this specimen translate into the identical CDR3. This sequence joins TRBV7-2 and TRBJ1-1; D gene ambiguous. The germline V gene has CDR1 SGHTA and CDR2 FQGNSA. Trimming removed 0 bases from V and 0 bases from J, with 11 bases in between. CDR3 size: 16 residues. The CDR3 loop is CASSLAGPKVNTEAFF. The DNA of the CDR3 is TGTGCCAGCAGCTTAGCAGGCCCAAAGGTGAACACTGAAGCTTTCTTT.

V usage is TRBV27 and J usage is TRBJ2-3; 11 bases align to TRBD2. This CDR3 contains 17 residues. The V gene end was trimmed by 2 bases and the J gene end by 1 base; junction bases not matched to a gene: 5. Germline assignment: CDR1 MNHEY and CDR2 SMNVEV (reference sequence). CDR3 in amino acids: CASSLGTSGSGTDTQYF. CDR3 in DNA: TGTGCCAGCAGTTTAGGTACTAGCGGGAGTGGCACAGATACGCAGTATTTT.

The chain joins TRBV5-1 to TRBJ2-3; the match to TRBD1 covers 12 bases. V shed 1 base and J 2 bases; nucleotides not matched to a gene: 8. Germline CDR1 and CDR2: SGHRS and YFSETQ. This CDR3 spans 18 amino acids. The CDR3 spells CASSLRTGTGGDTDTQYF. The CDR3 DNA follows: TGCGCCAGCAGCTTGCGGACCGGGACAGGGGGCGACACAGATACGCAGTATTTT.

V is TRBV5-8 and J is TRBJ1-1; the match to TRBD1 covers 8 bases. Germline V gene lookup returns CDR1 SGHTS and CDR2 YDEGEE. The CDR3 runs 14 residues. With V trimmed by 4 bases and J by 3 bases, 5 bases remained unmatched. CDR3 in amino acids: CASSAGTGYTEAFF. CDR3 in DNA: TGTGCCAGCAGCGCCGGGACAGGCTACACTGAAGCTTTCTTT. Full variable domain (outside the CDR3, taken from reference TRBV5-8 and TRBJ1-1): EAGVTQSPTHLIKTRGQQATLRCSPISGHTSVYWYQQALGLGLQFLLWYDEGEERNRGNFPPRFSGRQFPNYSSELNVNALELEDSALYLCASSAGTGYTEAFFGQGTRLTVV.

The V and J genes are TRBV4-3 and TRBJ1-6, with 9 bases lining up with TRBD1. CDR1 is LGHNA and CDR2 is YSLEER in the germline V gene. The CDR3 has 17 residues. The V and J ends lost 1 base and 9 bases, in that order; junction bases with no gene match: 10. CDR3 DNA: TGCGCCAGCAGCCAAGCCTATTTCGGGACAGGGATTTCACCCCTCCACTTT. Translating it yields CASSQAYFGTGISPLHF.

This clone is a singleton in its sample. V is TRBV7-2 and J is TRBJ2-5; D tentatively reads TRBD1 or TRBD2 (6 bases each). The CDR3 totals 14 residues. Trimming removed 7 bases from V and 3 bases from J, with 15 bases in between. Germline CDR1 reads SGHTA; CDR2 reads FQGNSA. CDR3 amino acids: CASTQGGTKETQYF. In nucleotides, the CDR3 is TGTGCCAGCACCCAGGGCGGGACAAAAGAGACCCAGTACTTC.

This clone was detected once. The genes are TRBV5-1 and TRBJ2-1; TRBD2 matches at 9 bases. The V gene end was trimmed by 4 bases and the J gene end by 3 bases; junction bases not matched to a gene: 8. The V gene's germline CDR1 is SGHRS and CDR2 YFSETQ. The CDR3 covers 16 residues. This CDR3 is CASSTPHSGSYNEQFF. In DNA, the CDR3 is TGCGCCAGCAGCACTCCTCATAGCGGGAGCTACAATGAGCAGTTCTTC.

The chain has TRBV30 and TRBJ2-1; D not resolved. Looked up from germline, CDR1 is GTSNPN and CDR2 is SVGIG (reference sequence). The V end was cut by 7 bases, the J end by 0 bases, with 10 bases between. The CDR3 is made up of 13 amino acids. CDR3 bases: TGTGCCTCCCGCAAGAGCTCCTACAATGAGCAGTTCTTC. The encoded protein is CASRKSSYNEQFF.

V usage is TRBV6-6 and J usage is TRBJ2-5; unclear D gene. The end of the DNA aligns better with TRBJ2-7, so the J call may be wrong. In germline, CDR1 is MNHNY, CDR2 SVGAGI (reference sequence). There are 12 residues in the CDR3. The CDR3 DNA is TGTGCCAGCAGTTACTCTAGCTACGAGCAGTACTTC. It specifies CASSYSSYEQYF.